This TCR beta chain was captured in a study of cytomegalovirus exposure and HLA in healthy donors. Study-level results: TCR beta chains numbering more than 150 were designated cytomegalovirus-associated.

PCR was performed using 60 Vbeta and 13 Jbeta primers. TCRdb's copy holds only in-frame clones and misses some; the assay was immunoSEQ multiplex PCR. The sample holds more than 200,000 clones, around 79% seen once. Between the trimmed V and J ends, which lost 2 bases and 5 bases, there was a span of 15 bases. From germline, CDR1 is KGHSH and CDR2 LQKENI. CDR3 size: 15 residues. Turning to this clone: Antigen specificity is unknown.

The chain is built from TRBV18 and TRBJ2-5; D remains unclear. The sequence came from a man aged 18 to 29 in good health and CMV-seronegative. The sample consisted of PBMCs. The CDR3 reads CASSPKIDAGETQYF. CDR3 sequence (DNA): TGTGCCAGCTCACCAAAGATAGACGCCGGGGAGACCCAGTACTTC.